The entry below gives a single T cell receptor (beta chain) sequence along with its context. What it binds is not known. This entry is derived from a study of T cell repertoires in cytomegalovirus infection. Study background: Used in the study were CMV epitopes, some recently identified and HLA-C-restricted, others well-studied and HLA-B-restricted. Study-level findings and limits: The cumulative frequency of public TCR beta families distinguished individuals who carried CMV together with the relevant HLA. What dominated the ex vivo response were HLA-C-restricted CMV-specific TCR beta clonotypes.

TCRdb reprocessed the reads via MiXCR and lists one record per CDR3 protein. This sample has about 770,000 distinct CDR3 sequences, with almost 30% found just once. The CDR3 covers 12 residues. V shed 0 bases and J shed 8 bases, with 7 bases lying between them. CDR1 and CDR2 (germline): LGHNA, YSLEER. The receptor was derived from a human donor in good health (CMV status not recorded). Some clones in this sample may be carry-over from other donors' samples. The sequencing here drew on cultured CD8+ T cells from PBMCs, taken from culture after CMV antigen stimulation. V is TRBV4-3 and J is TRBJ1-1, with TRBD1 as a possible D gene (5 bases). The CDR3 sequence is CASSQERGEAFF. The CDR3 DNA reads as TGCGCCAGCAGCCAAGAGAGGGGCGAAGCTTTCTTT.